This T cell receptor (beta chain) was captured by sequencing in a study of blood T cell repertoires in COVID-19. At the level of the study: Acute and convalescent COVID-19 specimens originated in the United States, Italy and Spain. In each case, the material was cDNA or gDNA derived from T cells, B-cell-depleted T cells, or PBMCs.

Authors' processing steps: Reference gene primer amplification gave nucleated cell count estimates. Produced via immunoSEQ multiplex PCR; TCRdb's table is partial and in-frame only. V, J and clone size were drawn from that table, and D and trimming were deduced from the DNA. The table shows some 250,000 clones, with 65% to 85% occurring only once. The TCR comes from a man aged 40-49 years with acute or convalescent COVID-19. The specimen was peripheral blood.

Here the CDR3 reads CASSSFTGGGEQFF. DNA of the CDR3: TGTGCCAGCAGCTCCTTTACAGGGGGAGGTGAGCAGTTCTTC. The rearrangement uses TRBV7-3 and TRBJ2-1, with 8 bases aligning to TRBD1. The germline CDR1 and CDR2 sequences are SGHTA and FQGTGA. The CDR3 totals 14 residues. V lost 4 bases, J lost 9 bases, and 8 bases stayed unmatched.